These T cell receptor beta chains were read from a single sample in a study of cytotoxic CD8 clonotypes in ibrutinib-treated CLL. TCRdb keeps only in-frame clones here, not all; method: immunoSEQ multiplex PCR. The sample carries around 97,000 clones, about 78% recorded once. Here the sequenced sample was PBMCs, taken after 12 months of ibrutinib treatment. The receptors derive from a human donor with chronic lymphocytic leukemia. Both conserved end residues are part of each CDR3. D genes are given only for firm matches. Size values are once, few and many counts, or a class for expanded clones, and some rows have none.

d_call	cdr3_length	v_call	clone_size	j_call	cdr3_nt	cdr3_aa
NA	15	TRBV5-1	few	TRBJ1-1	TGCGCCAGCAGCCCCCGGGACGGACCAAACACTGAAGCTTTCTTT	CASSPRDGPNTEAFF
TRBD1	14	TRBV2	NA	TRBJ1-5	TGTGCCAGCAGTAAACAGGGGATTGGTCAGCCCCAGCATTTT	CASSKQGIGQPQHF
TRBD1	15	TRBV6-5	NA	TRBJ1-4	TGTGCCAGCAGTTACAGAGGGGGCGCTAATGAAAAACTGTTTTTT	CASSYRGGANEKLFF
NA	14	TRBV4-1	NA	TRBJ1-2	TGCGCCAGCAGCCAAGAGTCAGCGTCCTATGGCTACACCTTC	CASSQESASYGYTF
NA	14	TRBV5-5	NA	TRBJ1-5	TGTGCCAGCAGAGTCGCGACAGACAATCAGCCCCAGCATTTT	CASRVATDNQPQHF
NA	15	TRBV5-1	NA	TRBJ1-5	TGCGCCAGCAGCTTGTCCGGGGCCAGCAATCAGCCCCAGCATTTT	CASSLSGASNQPQHF
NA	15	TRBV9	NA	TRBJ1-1	TGTGCCAGCAGCGTAGATCCGGGAGCAAACACTGAAGCTTTCTTT	CASSVDPGANTEAFF
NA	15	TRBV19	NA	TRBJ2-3	TGTGCCAGTAGTATCGCTCCACCCCGAATGGATACGCAGTATTTT	CASSIAPPRMDTQYF
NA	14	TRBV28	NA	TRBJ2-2	TGTGCCAGCAGTCGGCGGGGGCTCACCGGGGAGCTGTTTTTT	CASSRRGLTGELFF
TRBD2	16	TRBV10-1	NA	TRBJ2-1	TGCGCCAGCAGTGAGAGGTCGAGCGGGGGGCGGAATGAGCAGTTCTTC	CASSERSSGGRNEQFF
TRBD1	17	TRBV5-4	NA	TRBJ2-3	TGTGCCAGCAGCCGCCCAGGACAGGGAGCTAGCACAGATACGCAGTATTTT	CASSRPGQGASTDTQYF
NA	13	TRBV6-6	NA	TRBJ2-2	TGTGCCAGCATGGGCACCAACACCGGGGAGCTGTTTTTT	CASMGTNTGELFF
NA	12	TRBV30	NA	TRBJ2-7	TGTGCCTGGGGGGAACTCTCTTACGAGCAGTACTTC	CAWGELSYEQYF
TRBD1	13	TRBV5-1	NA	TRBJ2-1	TGCGCCAGCAGCTTAGGACAGGGCGGTGAGCAGTTCTTC	CASSLGQGGEQFF
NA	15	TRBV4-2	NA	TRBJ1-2	TGTGCCAGCAGCCAAAGGTCAGGCCAGCCCTATGGCTACACCTTC	CASSQRSGQPYGYTF
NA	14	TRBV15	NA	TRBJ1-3	TGTGCCACCAGCAGAGTTGGGGCTGGAAACACCATATATTTT	CATSRVGAGNTIYF
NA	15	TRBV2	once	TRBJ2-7	TGTGCCAGCACGGTCAGGGCCCAGGGAGGCTCCGAGCAGTACTTC	CASTVRAQGGSEQYF
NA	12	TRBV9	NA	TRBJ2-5	TGTGCCAGCAGCGCCAATTCGGAGACCCAGTACTTC	CASSANSETQYF
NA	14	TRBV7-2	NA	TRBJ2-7	TGTGCCAGCAGCCCGGACAGCCTCTCCTACGAGCAGTACTTC	CASSPDSLSYEQYF
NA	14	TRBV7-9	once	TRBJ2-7	TGTGCCAGCAGCCACCCCCGGACAGACGCCGAGCAGTACTTC	CASSHPRTDAEQYF
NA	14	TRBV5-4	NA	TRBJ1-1	TGTGCCAGCAGCTGGCTGGGAGGAAGGACTGAAGCTTTCTTT	CASSWLGGRTEAFF
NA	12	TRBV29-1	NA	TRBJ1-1	TGCAGCGGGGACACCCGGGGCACTGAAGCTTTCTTT	CSGDTRGTEAFF
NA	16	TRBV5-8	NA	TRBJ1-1	TGTGCCAGCAGCCGGAGGGGGGAAGCTAGAGCAACTGAAGCTTTCTTT	CASSRRGEARATEAFF
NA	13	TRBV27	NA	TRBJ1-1	TGTGCCAGCAGTATACTTCCGGGAGCTGAAGCTTTCTTT	CASSILPGAEAFF
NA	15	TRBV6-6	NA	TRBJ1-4	TGTGCCAGCAGGGGGGGGGCCCGCGTCAATGAAAAACTGTTTTTT	CASRGGARVNEKLFF
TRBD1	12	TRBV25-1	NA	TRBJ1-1	TGTGCCAGCAAACAGGGGGCCACTGAAGCTTTCTTT	CASKQGATEAFF
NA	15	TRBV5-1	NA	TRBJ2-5	TGCGCCAGCAGCTTGGCCATCGACAGCCAAGAGACCCAGTACTTC	CASSLAIDSQETQYF
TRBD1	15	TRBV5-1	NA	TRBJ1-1	TGCGCCAGCAGCTCCACGGGACAGGGGAACACTGAAGCTTTCTTT	CASSSTGQGNTEAFF
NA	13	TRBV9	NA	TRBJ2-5	TGTGCCAGCAGCTCTACGGCGGAGGAGACCCAGTACTTC	CASSSTAEETQYF
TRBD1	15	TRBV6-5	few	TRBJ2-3	TGTGCCAGCAACCCCCGACAGGGACACACAGATACGCAGTATTTT	CASNPRQGHTDTQYF
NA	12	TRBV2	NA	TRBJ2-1	TGTGCCAGCAGGGCCGGGGCCAATGAGCAGTTCTTC	CASRAGANEQFF
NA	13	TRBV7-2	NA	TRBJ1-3	TGTGCCAGCAGCTTGGCCTCGTCGGGCACCATATATTTT	CASSLASSGTIYF
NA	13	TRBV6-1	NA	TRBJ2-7	TGTGCTATCAATAGGGCACAGGTCGACGAGCAGTACTTC	CAINRAQVDEQYF
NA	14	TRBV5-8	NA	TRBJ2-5	TGTGCCAGCAGCCCCCGGGTCCATGGCGAGACCCAGTACTTC	CASSPRVHGETQYF
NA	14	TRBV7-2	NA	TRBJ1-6	TGTGCCAGCAGCTTTAGTTCAGGGACCTCACCCCTCCACTTT	CASSFSSGTSPLHF
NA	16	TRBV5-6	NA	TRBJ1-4	TGTGCCAGCAGCTTGAGGGCGACGGGTAATAATGAAAAACTGTTTTTT	CASSLRATGNNEKLFF
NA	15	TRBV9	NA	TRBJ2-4	TGTGCCAGCAGCGTAGCGGACGAAGTGTGGAACATTCAGTACTTC	CASSVADEVWNIQYF
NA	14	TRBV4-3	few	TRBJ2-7	TGCGCCAGCAGCCAAGAGCGGGGTATGTGGGAGCAGTACTTC	CASSQERGMWEQYF
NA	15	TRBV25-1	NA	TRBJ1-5	TGTGCCAGCAGTGAAAGTGGGGTGAGCAATCAGCCCCAGCATTTT	CASSESGVSNQPQHF
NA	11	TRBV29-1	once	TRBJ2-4	TGCAGCGTGACAGAGAGGAACATTCAGTACTTC	CSVTERNIQYF
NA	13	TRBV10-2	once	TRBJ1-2	TGCGCCAGCAGTTCCGGACAAGCTTATGGCTACACCTTC	CASSSGQAYGYTF
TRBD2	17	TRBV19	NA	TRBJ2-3	TGTGCCAGTAGTACGGCGACTAGCGGGGGGGGCACAGATACGCAGTATTTT	CASSTATSGGGTDTQYF
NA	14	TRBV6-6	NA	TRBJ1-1	TGTGCCAGCAGCTTTAGTGGGGGGGACACTGAAGCTTTCTTT	CASSFSGGDTEAFF
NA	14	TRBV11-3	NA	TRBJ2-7	TGTGCCAGCAGCTCTCAAGAGAGCTCCTACGAGCAGTACTTC	CASSSQESSYEQYF